These 28 T cell receptor beta chains were sequenced from one sample in a study of T-cell memory formation after mild COVID-19. A single record per CDR3 protein comes from TCRdb applying MiXCR to the 5' RACE reads. The profile shows about 560,000 distinct CDR3 sequences, less than 25% of them singletons. Source material: PBMCs or a T cell subset sorted from them (not recorded which). Receptors originate from an adult woman who had mild COVID-19 (a few samples of this study predate the infection). Cell type and time point are not known.

Only a few counts were recorded for this clonotype. The V gene is TRBV5-1, the J gene TRBJ1-2, with 7 bases identical to TRBD1. V was clipped by 5 bases and J by 4 bases; unmatched bases: 8. The CDR3 is made up of 14 amino acids. The germline CDR1 and CDR2 sequences are SGHRS and YFSETQ. The CDR3 coding sequence is TGCGCCAGCAGGACCGGGACAGCTTTCTATGGCTACACCTTC. Amino acids: CASRTGTAFYGYTF.

This clonotype was seen at least ten times. This chain connects TRBV6-2 or TRBV6-3 to TRBJ2-1; TRBD1 or TRBD2 may be the D gene (5 bases each). Germline lookup yields CDR1 MNHEY and CDR2 SVGEGT. The CDR3 is made up of 11 amino acids. The V end lost 6 bases, the J end lost 7 bases, and 7 bases lay between the germline ends. For the CDR3, the DNA is TGTGCCAGCAGAGGGACGAATGAGCAGTTCTTC. It specifies CASRGTNEQFF.

This clonotype occurred a few times. The chain uses TRBV7-6 and TRBJ1-4, with D hard to call. The CDR3 length is 17 residues. V was pared by 3 bases and J by 6 bases, with 20 bases between. CDR1 is SGHVS, CDR2 FNYEAQ, per germline. The CDR3 sequence: CASSFPPAGFEDEKLFF. The CDR3 nucleotides read TGTGCCAGCAGCTTTCCCCCTGCGGGTTTCGAGGATGAAAAACTGTTTTTT.

The chain has TRBV24-1 and TRBJ2-5; possibly TRBD2 for D (5 bases). V was cut by 5 bases and J by 2 bases, with 17 bases left in between. Per germline, CDR1 KGHDR and CDR2 SFDVKD. The CDR3 is 16 residues long. The CDR3 spells CATSASNNAGQETQYF. The CDR3 coding sequence is TGTGCCACCAGTGCTTCCAACAATGCGGGTCAAGAGACCCAGTACTTC.

The chain carries TRBV5-5 and TRBJ2-3; D unresolved. Looked up from germline, CDR1 is SGHKS and CDR2 is YYEKEE (reference sequence). Trimming removed 1 base from V and 6 bases from J, with 12 bases in between. The CDR3 length is 14 residues. For the CDR3, the DNA is TGTGCCAGCAGCTTGACGACACCTCGGGATACGCAGTATTTT. Encoded protein: CASSLTTPRDTQYF.

V usage is TRBV6-5 and J usage is TRBJ2-3, with 8 nucleotides matching TRBD1. This CDR3 has 18 amino acids. Germline trimming cut 5 bases from V and 1 base from J; bases unmatched to any gene: 14. Germline CDR1 is MNHEY and CDR2 is SVGAGI. CDR3 in amino acids: CASSHDRGWTIGTDTQYF. CDR3 coding DNA: TGTGCCAGCAGTCACGACAGGGGTTGGACTATTGGCACAGATACGCAGTATTTT.

The V call is TRBV7-2, the J call TRBJ1-2; 7 bases line up with TRBD1. V trimming: 5 bases; J trimming: 7 bases; junction bases outside the gene matches: 10. This CDR3 region has 14 residues. CDR1 and CDR2 (germline): SGHTA, FQGNSA. CDR3 in DNA: TGTGCCAGCAGCCATGGGAGCCCAGGGGGTGGCTACACCTTC. Protein: CASSHGSPGGGYTF.

This clonotype showed up just a few times. This chain joins TRBV5-4 and TRBJ2-3; the D gene is possibly TRBD2 (6 bases). Per germline, CDR1 SGHNT and CDR2 YYREEE (reference sequence). The V end was cut by 2 bases, the J end by 2 bases, with 12 bases between. This CDR3 spans 15 amino acids. Here the CDR3 reads CASSLWLANTDTQYF. In DNA form, the CDR3 reads TGTGCCAGCAGCTTATGGCTAGCGAACACAGATACGCAGTATTTT.

The J gene is TRBJ2-1, the V gene TRBV18; 7 bases are a match to TRBD1. This CDR3 comprises 17 residues. CDR1 is KGHSH, CDR2 LQKENI, per germline. Trimming at V came to 3 bases and at J to 3 bases, leaving 11 bases not matched to a gene. The CDR3 DNA is TGTGCCAGCTCACCCCGACCAGGGACAGATATCTACAATGAGCAGTTCTTC. It codes for CASSPRPGTDIYNEQFF.

The table lists this clonotype with many counts. The V gene is TRBV5-1, the J gene TRBJ2-1; TRBD2 matches at 7 bases. The V gene's germline CDR1 is SGHRS and CDR2 YFSETQ. After removal of 0 bases from V and 7 bases from J, the junction contained 13 bases not matched to a gene. The CDR3 sequence is 17 residues long. Here the CDR3 reads CASSLAFMGGPQNEQFF. As DNA, the CDR3 is TGCGCCAGCAGCTTGGCATTTATGGGAGGGCCTCAAAATGAGCAGTTCTTC.

This clonotype was counted a few times. This rearrangement joins TRBV2 to TRBJ2-5; D is uncertain. The CDR3 has 14 amino acids. Per germline, CDR1 SNHLY and CDR2 FYNNEI. The V end was cut by 1 base, the J end by 4 bases, with 10 bases between. This CDR3 is CASSEGLPGETQYF. The CDR3 DNA follows: TGTGCCAGCAGTGAAGGGCTCCCAGGAGAGACCCAGTACTTC.

The chain is built from TRBV5-6 and TRBJ2-2, with D possibly TRBD2 on 6 matching bases. CDR3 length: 12 residues. Germline assignment: CDR1 SGHDT and CDR2 YYEEEE. Deletions cut 7 bases from V and 4 bases from J, with 8 bases between. The CDR3 nucleotides read TGTGCCAGCGGACTAATCACCGGGGAGCTGTTTTTT. It encodes CASGLITGELFF.

This clonotype showed up just a few times. The chain uses TRBV14 and TRBJ2-2, with 9 bases fitting TRBD1. After removal of 4 bases from V and 7 bases from J, the junction contained 10 bases not matched to a gene. The CDR3 runs 16 residues. Germline loops: CDR1 SGHDN, CDR2 FVKESK. CDR3 loop: CASSLAGTGIDGELFF. The CDR3, as DNA: TGTGCCAGCAGCCTCGCCGGGACAGGGATTGACGGGGAGCTGTTTTTT.

This clonotype has only a few counts. The chain combines TRBV6-2 or TRBV6-3 with TRBJ2-2, with D unclear. The V gene's germline CDR1 is MNHEY and CDR2 SVGEGT. The CDR3 sequence is 17 residues long. V dropped 5 bases and J dropped 0 bases, with 16 bases sitting between them. DNA for the CDR3: TGTGCCAGCAGTCGGTCTGGCGGCCGAGCGAACACCGGGGAGCTGTTTTTT. Residues: CASSRSGGRANTGELFF.

V gene TRBV7-3 combines with J gene TRBJ2-7, with TRBD2 identical over 7 bases. With 0 bases clipped from V and 1 base from J, the junction kept 6 bases outside the gene matches. This CDR3 spans 16 amino acids. Germline V lookup: CDR1 SGHTA, CDR2 FQGTGA. CDR3 region: CASSLTSAGGSYEQYF. CDR3 nucleotide sequence: TGTGCCAGCAGCTTAACGTCGGCCGGGGGGTCCTACGAGCAGTACTTC.

J is TRBJ2-3 and V is TRBV7-2, with TRBD1 identical over 9 bases. CDR3 length: 16 amino acids. CDR1 SGHTA and CDR2 FQGNSA come from the germline V gene. V lost 7 bases to trimming and J lost 9 bases; unmatched junction nucleotides: 17. DNA for the CDR3: TGTGCCAGCATCCCATGGACCGGGACAGGGTTTTACACGCAGTATTTT. This translates into CASIPWTGTGFYTQYF.

Worth noting for this clonotype: The junction shows a germline mismatch at one end, possibly a read error. V gene TRBV3-1 combines with J gene TRBJ2-7, with D possibly being TRBD2 (5 bases). The germline gives CDR1 LGHDT, CDR2 YNNKEL (reference sequence). The CDR3 is 13 amino acids. The CDR3 protein is CASSQDGGRPRHF. In DNA, the CDR3 is TGTGCCAGCAGCCAAGATGGCGGGCGGCCGAGGCACTTC.

This rearrangement joins TRBV6-6 to TRBJ1-1; D unresolved. Germline V gene lookup returns CDR1 MNHNY and CDR2 SVGAGI (reference sequence). V was clipped by 6 bases and J by 1 base, with 9 bases between them. This CDR3 is 13 amino acids long. This chain's CDR3 is CASSAKRNTEAFF. In nucleotides, the CDR3 is TGTGCCAGCAGCGCTAAGAGGAACACTGAAGCTTTCTTT.

This clonotype has only a few counts. The V gene is TRBV4-3, the J gene TRBJ2-1; D unresolved. The CDR3 totals 15 residues. V was trimmed by 0 bases and J by 9 bases, leaving 15 bases between them. Germline V gene data show CDR1 as LGHNA and CDR2 as YSLEER. The CDR3 DNA follows: TGCGCCAGCAGCCAAGAGCTTATTGTCAACACTGAGCAGTTCTTC. As protein: CASSQELIVNTEQFF.

The chain links TRBV5-6 to TRBJ2-3; D might be TRBD2 (5 bases). V lost 4 bases and J 4 bases, leaving 13 bases between the germline ends. The CDR3 loop spans 14 amino acids. The germline CDR1 and CDR2 sequences are SGHDT and YYEEEE. The CDR3 nucleotides read TGTGCCAGCAGCCTGGAGATCGGGGCAGATACGCAGTATTTT. Translating gives CASSLEIGADTQYF.

There are a few counts of this clonotype. V is TRBV6-5 and J is TRBJ2-7; D unclear. Germline CDR1 MNHEY, CDR2 SVGAGI. This CDR3 is built from 14 residues. V dropped 8 bases and J dropped 0 bases, with 14 bases sitting between them. Written as DNA, the CDR3 is TGTGCCAGCCTCAATTCTGGTTCCTCCTACGAGCAGTACTTC. It specifies CASLNSGSSYEQYF.

The sample holds a few counts of this clonotype. The rearrangement joins TRBV24-1 to TRBJ2-1; 7 positions agree with TRBD2. CDR3 size: 14 residues. CDR1 is KGHDR and CDR2 is SFDVKD in the germline V gene. The trim removed 6 bases at V and 6 bases at J, leaving 7 bases unmatched. CDR3 in DNA: TGTGCCACCAGTCAAGGGACTAACGGCAATGAGCAGTTCTTC. It codes for CATSQGTNGNEQFF.

This clonotype was detected only a few times. The chain joins TRBV12-3 or TRBV12-4 to TRBJ2-7, with a possible D match to TRBD1 (5 bases). The CDR3 runs to 14 residues. V gave up 4 bases and J gave up 4 bases, with 14 bases separating them. CDR3 loop: CASSSQDTRYEQYF. As DNA, the CDR3 is TGTGCCAGCAGTTCCCAGGACACCCGTTACGAGCAGTACTTC.

The V and J genes are TRBV20-1 and TRBJ2-7, with 10 bases lining up with TRBD2. The germline V gene encodes CDR1 DFQATT and CDR2 SNEGSKA (reference sequence). The CDR3 extends over 15 amino acids. V lost 4 bases, J lost 0 bases, and 6 bases stayed unmatched. CDR3 in amino acids: CSATGLAVLSYEQYF. DNA of the CDR3: TGCAGTGCTACTGGACTAGCGGTTCTCTCCTACGAGCAGTACTTC.

The rearrangement uses TRBV20-1 and TRBJ2-1; TRBD2 matches 11 bases. V was pared by 2 bases and J by 3 bases, with 3 bases of the junction left unmatched. This CDR3 contains 15 residues. Germline values: CDR1 DFQATT, CDR2 SNEGSKA (reference sequence). The CDR3 bases are TGCAGTGCTAGACACGGGACTAGCGGCTACAATGAGCAGTTCTTC. It translates to CSARHGTSGYNEQFF.

This chain connects TRBV27 to TRBJ1-3, with TRBD1 identical over 7 bases. Unmatched junction bases numbered 10, after V lost 2 bases and J lost 0 bases. The CDR3 runs 18 residues. From germline, CDR1 is MNHEY and CDR2 SMNVEV (reference sequence). The CDR3 here is CASSLVGTAAFSGNTIYF. The CDR3 coding sequence is TGTGCCAGCAGTTTAGTGGGGACAGCCGCATTCTCTGGAAACACCATATATTTT.

The CDR3 region has the DNA TGTGCCAGCAGCAAAGGGGCCTTCGGGGATTCACCCCTCCACTTT. This encodes CASSKGAFGDSPLHF. The V and J genes are TRBV21-1 and TRBJ1-6. TRBV21-1 is assigned pseudogene status. The CDR3 length is 15 residues.

The chain uses TRBV18 and TRBJ1-4; D is undetermined. CDR3 size: 16 residues. Trimming stripped 2 bases from V and 0 bases from J, with 10 bases between. Germline-derived CDR1 and CDR2 are KGHSH and LQKENI. The CDR3 DNA reads as TGTGCCAGCTCACCATCGACGGCTGCAACTAATGAAAAACTGTTTTTT. This encodes CASSPSTAATNEKLFF.